This entry lists 28 T cell receptor beta chains sequenced from one sample in a study of cytomegalovirus exposure and HLA in healthy donors (dated by TCRdb to 2016 to 2017). The library was produced with the immunoSEQ multiplex PCR assay. The multiplex PCR relied on a mix of 60 forward primers for TCR Vbeta segments and 13 reverse primers for TCR Jbeta segments. TCRdb took this table from immuneACCESS and kept in-frame rearrangements with V and J called. Such tables lack part of the clones; where checked against another copy, unresolved V genes explain under half of the gap, and the rest is unexplained. The sample table holds some 120,000 clones, of which around 80% were seen once. The ten largest clones represent under 6% of the sample. The sequenced material came from PBMCs. The receptors here all came from a man aged 30 to 45 in good health and CMV-seronegative.

The chain couples TRBV7-9 to TRBJ2-2; D is uncertain. Looked up from germline, CDR1 is SEHNR and CDR2 is FQNEAQ (reference sequence). With 5 bases removed from V and 2 bases from J, the gap between germline ends came to 6 bases. The CDR3 is 13 residues long. The CDR3 DNA sequence: TGTGCCAGCAGCCTCCGTAACACCGGGGAGCTGTTTTTT. Its protein is CASSLRNTGELFF.

The chain carries TRBV9 and TRBJ2-1; TRBD2 is a possible D gene (6 bases). The ends were cut back, 0 bases at V and 3 bases at J, with 10 bases in the middle. The CDR3 is made up of 15 amino acids. Germline V gene data show CDR1 as SGDLS and CDR2 as YYNGEE. CDR3 sequence (DNA): TGTGCCAGCAGCGTAGTCGGGAGAAGCTACAATGAGCAGTTCTTC. Amino acid sequence: CASSVVGRSYNEQFF.

This clone was detected a few times. V and J are TRBV5-6 and TRBJ1-5, with 8 positions matching TRBD1. The germline CDR1 and CDR2 sequences are SGHDT and YYEEEE. The trim removed 3 bases at V and 0 bases at J, leaving 5 bases unmatched. The CDR3 has 16 residues. The CDR3 region has the DNA TGTGCCAGCAGCTCTGGACAGGGTTATAGCAATCAGCCCCAGCATTTT. Protein product: CASSSGQGYSNQPQHF.

The chain carries TRBV6-6 and TRBJ1-6, with 8 bases identical to TRBD1. The CDR3 is 16 amino acids. The V gene's germline CDR1 is MNHNY and CDR2 SVGAGI (reference sequence). V dropped 6 bases and J dropped 6; count of bases not matched to a gene: 10. CDR3 loop: CASSLGQGRSNSPLHF. The DNA for the CDR3 is TGTGCCAGCAGCCTAGGACAGGGTAGATCTAATTCACCCCTCCACTTT.

The chain carries TRBV4-1 and TRBJ1-5, with a possible D match to TRBD1 (5 bases). Germline CDR1 reads MGHRA; CDR2 reads YSYEKL. The germline V and J ends were trimmed by 0 bases and 0 bases, with 9 bases remaining between them. The CDR3 consists of 16 residues. In DNA, the CDR3 is TGCGCCAGCAGCCAAGATCTAGGGGATAGCAATCAGCCCCAGCATTTT. This codes for CASSQDLGDSNQPQHF.

The chain has TRBV2 and TRBJ1-3; D is possibly TRBD1 (5 bases). The germline V gene encodes CDR1 SNHLY and CDR2 FYNNEI. The V end lost 3 bases, the J end lost 2 bases, and 11 bases lay between the germline ends. The CDR3 runs to 15 residues. In DNA, the CDR3 is TGTGCCAGCAGTGATGGGGCAGGGACTGGAAACACCATATATTTT. This gives the protein CASSDGAGTGNTIYF.

This sequence joins TRBV5-1 and TRBJ2-5; no clear D gene. CDR1 is SGHRS and CDR2 is YFSETQ in the germline V gene. This CDR3 has 13 amino acids. Trimming took off 4 bases at V and 4 bases at J, with 11 bases between the two ends. The CDR3 region has the DNA TGCGCCAGCAGCCAAGGCTGGAGAGAGACCCAGTACTTC. Its protein is CASSQGWRETQYF.

The chain joins TRBV4-3 to TRBJ2-2; 7 bases match TRBD1. J gave up 4 bases and V 4 bases, and 12 bases lay outside the gene matches. The CDR3 covers 17 residues. Germline CDR1 is LGHNA and CDR2 is YSLEER. CDR3 protein: CASSPKPLGQFTGELFF. In DNA form, the CDR3 reads TGCGCCAGCAGCCCCAAACCCCTGGGACAGTTCACCGGGGAGCTGTTTTTT.

CDR3 amino acids: CASSPRLAGAAEETQYF. The CDR3 nucleotides read TGCGCCAGCAGCCCCAGACTAGCGGGAGCCGCCGAAGAGACCCAGTACTTC. The rearrangement uses TRBV4-3 and TRBJ2-5; 12 positions match TRBD2. CDR1 is LGHNA and CDR2 is YSLEER in the germline V gene. After removal of 4 bases from V and 3 bases from J, the junction contained 9 bases not matched to a gene. This CDR3 has 17 amino acids.

A few counts support this clone. The J gene is TRBJ2-7, the V gene TRBV2, with 13 bases identical to TRBD2. Looked up from germline, CDR1 is SNHLY and CDR2 is FYNNEI. J gave up 3 bases and V 8 bases, and 4 bases lay outside the gene matches. The CDR3 runs to 14 residues. The CDR3 nucleotides are TGTGCCAGCGGAAGGACTAGCGGGAGCTACGAGCAGTACTTC. Protein: CASGRTSGSYEQYF.

V is TRBV5-1 and J is TRBJ2-7; 9 positions agree with TRBD1. The ends lost 0 bases at V and 2 bases at J; junction bases unmatched: 3. The CDR3 spans 15 residues. The germline V gene has CDR1 SGHRS and CDR2 YFSETQ. This CDR3 reads CASSLAGTGTYEQYF. CDR3 nucleotide sequence: TGCGCCAGCAGCTTGGCCGGGACAGGGACCTACGAGCAGTACTTC.

The rearrangement uses TRBV9 and TRBJ1-1, with a weak D call TRBD1 (5 bases). From germline, CDR1 is SGDLS and CDR2 YYNGEE. The V end lost 1 base, the J end lost 4 bases, and 11 bases lay between the germline ends. There are 14 residues in the CDR3. The CDR3 loop is CASSVTRVGTEAFF. CDR3 in DNA: TGTGCCAGCAGCGTAACCAGGGTTGGCACTGAAGCTTTCTTT.

The J gene is TRBJ2-1, the V gene TRBV25-1, with unresolved D. This CDR3 is built from 13 residues. In germline, CDR1 is MGHDK, CDR2 SYGVNS. Trimming removed 2 bases at V and 5 bases at J, with 7 bases between. CDR3 DNA sequence: TGTGCCAGCAGTGAAGGCTTTGACAATGAGCAGTTCTTC. Its protein is CASSEGFDNEQFF.

This clone was counted only a few times. This chain links TRBV12-5 with TRBJ1-2; maybe TRBD1 (6 bases). The CDR3 extends over 14 amino acids. The V gene's germline CDR1 is LGHNT and CDR2 FRNRAP. V lost 9 bases and J lost 4, with 18 bases in between. The CDR3 reads CARGNSGTPYGYTF. The CDR3 bases are TGTGCTAGAGGAAATAGCGGGACACCCTATGGCTACACCTTC.

This clone was detected only once. V usage is TRBV28 and J usage is TRBJ2-7, with 7 bases aligning to TRBD1. The CDR3 length is 15 residues. Unmatched junction bases numbered 6, after V lost 3 bases and J lost 1 base. Germline CDR1 reads MDHEN; CDR2 reads SYDVKM. The CDR3 loop is CASSLTGTVSYEQYF. CDR3 DNA: TGTGCCAGCAGTTTGACAGGGACAGTATCCTACGAGCAGTACTTC.

The chain has TRBV5-6 and TRBJ2-1, with D maybe TRBD2 (6 bases). Between the trimmed V and J ends, which lost 3 bases and 2 bases, there was a span of 18 bases. CDR1 is SGHDT and CDR2 is YYEEEE in the germline V gene. The CDR3 is 17 amino acids. In DNA form, the CDR3 reads TGTGCCAGCAGCTGGGCCCTTCGGGGGAGGCCCTACAATGAGCAGTTCTTC. It specifies CASSWALRGRPYNEQFF.

The chain recombines TRBV18 with TRBJ2-1; possibly TRBD2 for D (5 bases). The germline V and J ends were trimmed by 2 bases and 6 bases, with 11 bases remaining between them. The CDR3 runs 14 residues. CDR1 KGHSH and CDR2 LQKENI come from the germline V gene. The DNA of the CDR3 is TGTGCCAGCTCACCAGTATCGGGGATCAATGAGCAGTTCTTC. It yields the protein CASSPVSGINEQFF.

This chain joins TRBV7-9 and TRBJ1-1, with D possibly being TRBD1 (6 bases). Trimming removed 7 bases at V and 1 base at J, with 10 bases between. CDR1 SEHNR and CDR2 FQNEAQ come from the germline V gene (reference sequence). The CDR3 runs to 13 residues. The CDR3 region is CASTGDENTEAFF. The CDR3 coding sequence is TGTGCCAGCACAGGGGACGAGAACACTGAAGCTTTCTTT. The variable domain in full, with the rest retrieved from reference TRBV7-9 and TRBJ1-1, is DTGVSQNPRHKITKRGQNVTFRCDPISEHNRLYWYRQTLGQGPEFLTYFQNEAQLEKSRLLSDRFSAERPKGSFSTLEIQRTEQGDSAMYLCASTGDENTEAFFGQGTRLTVV.

The gene calls are TRBV7-9 and TRBJ1-4, with TRBD1 as a possible D gene (6 bases). Germline CDR1 reads SEHNR; CDR2 reads FQNEAQ (reference sequence). With 5 bases removed from V and 8 bases from J, the gap between germline ends came to 12 bases. There are 13 residues in the CDR3. CDR3 nucleotide sequence: TGTGCCAGCAGCGGTCGACAGGTCGAAAAACTGTTTTTT. Amino acid sequence: CASSGRQVEKLFF.

The chain has TRBV6-1 and TRBJ1-2; TRBD1 might be the D (6 bases). The CDR3 spans 15 residues. Germline V gene sequence: CDR1 MNHNS, CDR2 SASEGT. The V gene lost 2 bases and the J gene lost 1 base, with 11 bases spanning the gap. In DNA, the CDR3 is TGTGCCAGCAGTGAAAACAGGGCGGGTAACTATGGCTACACCTTC. Encoded protein: CASSENRAGNYGYTF.

CDR3 region: CASSEEGATEAFF. CDR3 DNA: TGTGCCAGCAGTGAAGAGGGGGCGACTGAAGCTTTCTTT. The chain recombines TRBV2 with TRBJ1-1, with 7 nucleotides matching TRBD1. The junction had 1 base not matched to a gene; V was cut back by 1 base and J by 5 bases. CDR1 SNHLY and CDR2 FYNNEI come from the germline V gene. The CDR3 loop spans 13 amino acids.

The CDR3 region has the DNA TGTGCCAGCAGTTTATGGGAGGGCAATCAGCCCCAGCATTTT. Its protein product is CASSLWEGNQPQHF. J is TRBJ1-5 and V is TRBV28; the D is unclear. V gave up 0 bases and J gave up 2 bases, with 5 bases separating them. Per germline, CDR1 MDHEN and CDR2 SYDVKM. The CDR3 consists of 14 residues.

The chain is built from TRBV19 and TRBJ2-7; no firm D call. V was trimmed by 7 bases and J by 0 bases, leaving 16 bases between them. Germline CDR1 is LNHDA and CDR2 is SQIVND (reference sequence). The CDR3 contains 15 residues. DNA of the CDR3: TGTGCCAGTACGCTGGCAGGATCGAGCTCCTACGAGCAGTACTTC. Amino acids: CASTLAGSSSYEQYF.

Only a few counts were recorded for this clone. The chain carries TRBV9 and TRBJ2-1; no clear D gene. Germline V gene sequence: CDR1 SGDLS, CDR2 YYNGEE. V lost 4 bases and J 0 bases, leaving 17 bases between the germline ends. The CDR3 totals 17 residues. CDR3 in DNA: TGTGCCAGCAGCTTCCAGGAACAACTGGGCTCCTACAATGAGCAGTTCTTC. It translates to CASSFQEQLGSYNEQFF.

The J gene is TRBJ1-1, the V gene TRBV28; 8 nucleotides align to TRBD1. CDR3 length equals 19 residues. The trim removed 5 bases at V and 1 base at J, leaving 18 bases unmatched. CDR1 and CDR2 from the germline V gene are MDHEN and SYDVKM. CDR3 in DNA: TGTGCCAGCAGTCTCCGGACAGGGCGTCGAGAATCGTGGAACACTGAAGCTTTCTTT. As protein: CASSLRTGRRESWNTEAFF.

There are a few counts of this clone. The rearrangement joins TRBV28 to TRBJ2-5; D may be TRBD2 (6 bases). With 6 bases removed from V and 5 bases from J, the gap between germline ends came to 22 bases. Germline CDR1 reads MDHEN; CDR2 reads SYDVKM. The length of the CDR3 is 16 residues. The CDR3 DNA follows: TGTGCCAGCAGCCCTTGGGAGGAGGGGCCTCGGGAGACCCAGTACTTC. Translating gives CASSPWEEGPRETQYF.

The V and J genes are TRBV27 and TRBJ1-1; the match to TRBD1 covers 8 bases. After removal of 5 bases from V and 10 bases from J, the junction contained 6 bases not matched to a gene. The germline CDR1 and CDR2 sequences are MNHEY and SMNVEV (reference sequence). The CDR3 covers 12 residues. The CDR3 sequence: CASSQTGVAAFF. In DNA form, the CDR3 reads TGTGCCAGCAGTCAGACAGGGGTAGCAGCTTTCTTT.

This chain links TRBV28 with TRBJ1-5; D is possibly TRBD1 (5 bases). Trimming cost V 3 bases and J 3 bases, with 15 bases left between them. The CDR3 consists of 16 residues. The germline CDR1 and CDR2 sequences are MDHEN and SYDVKM. The CDR3 DNA sequence: TGTGCCAGCAGTTTGAGGAGGGGTACTAACAATCAGCCCCAGCATTTT. This sequence encodes CASSLRRGTNNQPQHF.